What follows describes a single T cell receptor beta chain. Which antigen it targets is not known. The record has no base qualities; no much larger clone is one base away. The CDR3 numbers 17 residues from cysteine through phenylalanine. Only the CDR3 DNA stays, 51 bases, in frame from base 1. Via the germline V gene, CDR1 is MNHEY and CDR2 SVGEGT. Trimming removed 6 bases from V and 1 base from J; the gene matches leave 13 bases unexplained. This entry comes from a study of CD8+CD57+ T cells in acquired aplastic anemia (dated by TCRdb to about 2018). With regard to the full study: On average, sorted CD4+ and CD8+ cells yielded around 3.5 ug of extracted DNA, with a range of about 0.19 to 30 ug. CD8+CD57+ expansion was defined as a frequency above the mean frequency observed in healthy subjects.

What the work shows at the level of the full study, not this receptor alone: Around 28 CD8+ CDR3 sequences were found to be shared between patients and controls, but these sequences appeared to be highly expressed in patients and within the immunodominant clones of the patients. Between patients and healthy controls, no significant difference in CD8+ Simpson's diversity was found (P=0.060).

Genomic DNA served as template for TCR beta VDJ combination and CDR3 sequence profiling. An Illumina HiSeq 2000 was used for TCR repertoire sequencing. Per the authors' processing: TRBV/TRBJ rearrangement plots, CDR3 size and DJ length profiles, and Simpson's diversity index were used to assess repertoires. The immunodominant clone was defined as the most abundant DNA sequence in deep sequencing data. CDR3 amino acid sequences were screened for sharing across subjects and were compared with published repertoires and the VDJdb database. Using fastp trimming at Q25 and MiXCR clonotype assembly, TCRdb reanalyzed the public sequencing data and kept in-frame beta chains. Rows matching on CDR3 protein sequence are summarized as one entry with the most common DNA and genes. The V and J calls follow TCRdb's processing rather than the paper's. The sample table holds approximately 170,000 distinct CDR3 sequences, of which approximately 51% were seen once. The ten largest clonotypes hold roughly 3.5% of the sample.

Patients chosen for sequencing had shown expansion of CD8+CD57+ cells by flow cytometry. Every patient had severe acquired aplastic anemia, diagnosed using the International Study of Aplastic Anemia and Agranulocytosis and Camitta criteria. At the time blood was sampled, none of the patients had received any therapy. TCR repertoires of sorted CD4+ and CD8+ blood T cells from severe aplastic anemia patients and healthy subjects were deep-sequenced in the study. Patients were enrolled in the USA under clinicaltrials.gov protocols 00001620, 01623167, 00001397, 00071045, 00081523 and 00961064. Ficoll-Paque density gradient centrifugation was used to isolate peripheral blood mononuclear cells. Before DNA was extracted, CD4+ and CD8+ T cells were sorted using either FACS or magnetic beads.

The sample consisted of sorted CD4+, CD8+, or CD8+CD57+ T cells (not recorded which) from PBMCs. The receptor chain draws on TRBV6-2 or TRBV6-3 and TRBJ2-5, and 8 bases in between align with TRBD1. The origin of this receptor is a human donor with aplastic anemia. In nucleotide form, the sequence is TGTGCCAGCAGCTCACGAAGGGACAGGTACCCCCAAGAGACCCAGTACTTC. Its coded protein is CASSSRRDRYPQETQYF.